This T cell receptor beta chain was identified during a study of T cells in Graves' hyperthyroidism and ophthalmopathy. TCR beta CDR3 regions were amplified from RNA transcripts. A set of HTBI primers served as the primers for a first-round RT-PCR of the TCR CDR3. In TCRdb, the multiplex PCR reads were re-called with MiXCR into one record per CDR3 protein. The table includes 640,000 or so distinct CDR3 sequences, approximately 15% detected once. Disease duration was under 3 months in the ophthalmopathy patients, who also had a Clinical Activity Score of at least 3 and a NOSPECS grade of at least 4. This clonotype was recorded at least ten times. V dropped 1 base and J dropped 6 bases, with 22 bases sitting between them. Germline V gives CDR1 SGHAT, CDR2 FQNNGV. This CDR3 comprises 18 residues.

This TCR was recovered from a woman between 18 and 29 years old with Graves' ophthalmopathy. What was sequenced was blood. This rearrangement joins TRBV11-2 to TRBJ2-1; tentatively, D is TRBD1 (5 bases). The CDR3: CASSLVSALRTLFNEQFF. CDR3 sequence (DNA): TGTGCCAGCAGCTTAGTGTCGGCTTTGCGGACACTGTTCAATGAGCAGTTCTTC.